These 6 T cell receptor beta chains came from one sample sequenced in a study of cytomegalovirus exposure and HLA in healthy donors. The primer mix had 60 Vbeta and 13 Jbeta primers. Method: immunoSEQ multiplex PCR; TCRdb's copy keeps in-frame clones and lacks some. This sample carries about 160,000 clones, just over 75% of them seen once, and the ten largest clones take roughly 1%. Material: PBMCs. The receptors were gathered from a woman in her thirties or forties in good health and CMV-seronegative.

This chain joins TRBV29-1 and TRBJ1-3; 7 bases align to TRBD1. V shed 6 bases, J shed 2 bases, and the junction held 13 bases outside the gene matches. Germline V gives CDR1 SQVTM, CDR2 ANQGSEA. The CDR3 covers 16 residues. This chain's CDR3 is CSVVLQGRGTGNTIYF. CDR3 nucleotide sequence: TGCAGCGTAGTCCTACAGGGGAGAGGTACTGGAAACACCATATATTTT.

The V gene is TRBV5-6, the J gene TRBJ2-1, with D hard to call. The CDR3 covers 11 residues. V gave up 2 bases and J gave up 8 bases, with 5 bases separating them. Germline CDR1 and CDR2: SGHDT and YYEEEE. CDR3 region: CASSFVDEQFF. CDR3 coding DNA: TGTGCCAGCAGCTTCGTAGATGAGCAGTTCTTC.

The J gene is TRBJ2-1, the V gene TRBV18; 12 bases map to TRBD2. The CDR3 loop spans 17 amino acids. V gave up 3 bases and J gave up 2 bases; unmatched junction bases: 5. Per germline, CDR1 KGHSH and CDR2 LQKENI. Here the CDR3 reads CASSPATSGSPYNEQFF. The CDR3 DNA sequence: TGTGCCAGCTCACCCGCGACTAGCGGGAGCCCCTACAATGAGCAGTTCTTC.

This clone was counted a few times. The CDR3 loop is CASSGYEGGSNYGYTF. CDR3 bases: TGTGCCAGTAGTGGATACGAGGGCGGAAGTAACTATGGCTACACCTTC. The chain recombines TRBV19 with TRBJ1-2; no clear D. CDR1 LNHDA and CDR2 SQIVND come from the germline V gene (reference sequence). Between the trimmed V and J ends, which lost 5 bases and 1 base, there was a span of 17 bases. CDR3 size: 16 residues.

J is TRBJ2-1 and V is TRBV6-5, with 9 bases lining up with TRBD2. The length of the CDR3 is 15 residues. Unmatched junction bases numbered 11, after V lost 5 bases and J lost 9 bases. The V gene's germline CDR1 is MNHEY and CDR2 SVGAGI. As DNA, the CDR3 is TGTGCCAGCAGTCCCTTAGCGGGAGCCTTGGGTGAGCAGTTCTTC. It specifies CASSPLAGALGEQFF.

The V call is TRBV9, the J call TRBJ2-1; 8 nucleotides match TRBD2. V was pared by 0 bases and J by 3 bases, with 5 bases of the junction left unmatched. Germline V CDR1 and CDR2: SGDLS, YYNGEE. The CDR3 loop spans 16 amino acids. CDR3 loop: CASSVASSGSYNEQFF. The CDR3, as DNA: TGTGCCAGCAGCGTAGCCTCCAGCGGGAGCTACAATGAGCAGTTCTTC. The full variable domain, with the rest looked up from reference TRBV9 and TRBJ2-1, is DSGVTQTPKHLITATGQRVTLRCSPRSGDLSVYWYQQSLDQGLQFLIQYYNGEERAKGNILERFSAQQFPDLHSELNLSSLELGDSALYFCASSVASSGSYNEQFFGPGTRLTVL.